This TCR beta chain was recorded in a study of identical twins (TCRdb year 2016). For context, the study as a whole: TCR alpha and beta repertoires from monozygotic twins, unrelated adults of various ages and cord blood were deep-sequenced to test whether fetal clonotypes persist. To rule out contamination, the twin experiments were replicated at different times with different library preparation protocols. Overall study results and their limits: A weaker excess of twin sharing was found in beta out-of-frame sequences because the signal-to-noise ratio was lowered by fewer shared sequences. Compared with coincidental sharing between unrelated individuals, an excess of low generation-probability sequences was observed among out-of-frame TCR alpha sequences shared between twins. Recombination models systematically underestimated out-of-frame TCR alpha sharing in monozygotic twins but agreed with sharing between unrelated individuals. Because the same donors could not be followed over many years, the conclusions depended on cross-sectional statistical analysis. Zero-insertion analyses could be partly confounded by invariant T cells such as MAIT and iNKT, though diverse VJ usage argued against such confounding for most clonotypes. Abundant cord blood beta clonotypes carried fewer insertions; young adult naive repertoires showed a weaker similar trend, while memory repertoires showed none.

Only healthy Caucasian donors were included. The twin cohort comprised three pairs of female monozygotic twins, all aged about 18 to 29 years. Peripheral blood mononuclear cells were the source from which RNA for the TCR libraries was isolated. The library relied on 5' RACE. TCRdb shows the sequencer as Illumina HiSeq 2000. A universal primer binding site was added through template switching, and the final cDNA carried a unique molecular identifier so that TCR cDNA molecules could be counted accurately. First-strand cDNA for TCR alpha and beta chains was synthesized from specific primers in the conserved constant-segment region. To control for contamination, every cDNA library was double barcoded, receiving both a SMART-Mk sample barcode and Illumina barcodes. Two successive PCR steps introduced TruSeq adapter sequences along with Illumina sample barcodes. The Illumina HiSeq platform was used with custom primers to sequence TCR alpha and beta cDNA libraries. The study's own analysis went as follows. Raw reads were processed with MiGEC to extract unique molecular identifiers, and MiXCR was used to determine CDR3 positions. Recombination models were inferred per individual with the repgenHMM and IGoR tools using an EM algorithm. Shared clonotype analysis was performed with the tcR package in R, normalizing sharing by the product of cloneset sizes. To study raw recombination without the effects of thymic and clonal selection, out-of-frame nonproductive sequences were analyzed. TCRdb ran its own pipeline on the public reads, namely fastp trimming at Q25 and MiXCR clone calling, and kept in-frame beta chains. A single entry per CDR3 protein holds the most common genes and DNA from its merged rows. TCRdb's processing, not the authors' own work, is the source of the V and J calls. In this sample the table shows about 690,000 distinct CDR3 sequences, roughly 20% of which occur a single time. The ten largest account for around 4.5% of the sample.

This clonotype showed up many times. This clone's antigen is unknown. Qualities for individual bases were not recorded, and no much larger clone is one base off. These data were also filed under a second study, of T cells expressing NK-cell markers. Reported in the second study: Three sorted T-cell subsets (CD3+CD56+NKG2C+, CD3+CD56+NKG2C- and CD3+CD56-NKG2C+) from eight donors had their TCR beta-chain repertoires profiled. Among the eight sequenced donors, only one was HCMV-seronegative, while the other seven were HCMV-seropositive. To restrict sorting to alphabetaTCR-expressing T cells, an anti-gammadeltaTCR antibody was added in several experiments. In a handful of donors, the dominant CD3+CD56+NKG2C+ clonotypes were among the top 10 CD8+ clonotypes and accounted for about 1.0-7.5% of CD8+ T cells. Those dominant clonotypes were again the most abundant among CD3+CD56-NKG2C+ cells in a few donors, at about 25-60.1%. Whether the expanded NKG2C-expressing T cell clones were specific for HCMV antigens was left unclear. Randomly selected healthy volunteers, three men and five women, were used as the eight sequenced donors. To determine HCMV serostatus, a commercial ELISA kit was used to detect HCMV-specific IgG in serum. For about 6 donors, bulk peripheral blood T-cell repertoires were additionally sequenced from unsorted PBMC. Reads were demultiplexed and grouped by UMI with MIGEC, and clonotypes were assembled and quantified with MiTCR. To remove erroneous sequences, TCR cDNA sequences were retained only when supported by two or more reads. The tcR package was used for downstream repertoire analysis, and clonotypes were matched across fractions by CDR3 nucleotide sequence plus V segment. VDJmatch was used to annotate antigen specificity against VDJdb, with one amino acid substitution in CDR3 permitted.

This receptor was identified in a young woman in good health. Sequencing input: PBMCs.

The sequence in DNA is TGTGCCAGCAGTTATTCCGCCCTCTTAGAGCAGTTCTTC. It translates to CASSYSALLEQFF. This chain is built from TRBV6-5 and TRBJ2-1; the D gene cannot be resolved reliably. The germline ends are 13 bases apart after V is trimmed by 3 bases and J by 10 bases. Its CDR3 holds 13 amino acids, cysteine through phenylalanine. Only the CDR3 DNA is retained, 39 bases long and in frame from the first base. Via the germline V gene, CDR1 is MNHEY and CDR2 SVGAGI.